The 7 T cell receptor beta chains in this list originate from one sample, sequenced in a study of post-analysis software for immune sequencing data. Each TCR beta cDNA library carried unique molecular identifiers. TCRdb redid the calling of the PCR reads with MiXCR, one entry per CDR3 protein. The data hold around 770,000 distinct CDR3 sequences, with more than 45% observed a single time. These receptors have no identified antigens. Findings and caveats of the study: TRBV5-6, TRBV5-1 and TRBV20-1 belonged to a set of about five TRBV segments that were more frequent in patients than controls.

The material sequenced was blood. The source is a girl aged 5-17 years with multiple sclerosis.

In this sample, this clonotype turned up a few times. This chain connects TRBV29-1 to TRBJ2-1; the D gene could be TRBD1 or TRBD2 (5 bases each). This CDR3 is 14 amino acids long. Germline loops: CDR1 SQVTM, CDR2 ANQGSEA. Deletions cut 6 bases from V and 4 bases from J, with 16 bases between. The CDR3 coding sequence is TGCAGCGTAACCCCGGGGCTAGAATACAATGAGCAGTTCTTC. Its protein is CSVTPGLEYNEQFF.

This clonotype was counted only a few times. This chain uses TRBV7-8 with TRBJ2-5, with 7 bases identical to TRBD2. Germline-derived CDR1 and CDR2 are SGHVS and FQNEAQ. The CDR3 consists of 14 residues. V dropped 3 bases and J dropped 11; count of bases not matched to a gene: 12. CDR3 bases: TGTGCCAGCAGCTTCGTCCGGGAGGATGGGGAGCAGTACTTC. Amino acid sequence: CASSFVREDGEQYF.

The chain has TRBV29-1 and TRBJ1-1; no clear D. The CDR3 length is 15 residues. V lost 0 bases, J lost 3 bases, and 14 bases lay in between. CDR1 and CDR2 from the germline V gene are SQVTM and ANQGSEA. The CDR3 reads CSVEEIVGRDTEAFF. DNA of the CDR3: TGCAGCGTTGAAGAAATCGTCGGGAGGGACACTGAAGCTTTCTTT.

The J gene is TRBJ2-1, the V gene TRBV29-1; 8 bases align to TRBD1. Trimming at V came to 7 bases and at J to 10 bases, leaving 12 bases not matched to a gene. The CDR3 extends over 13 amino acids. Germline CDR1 SQVTM, CDR2 ANQGSEA. The CDR3 nucleotides are TGCAGCGCCGCCGGGACAGGCTCCTACGAGCAGTTCTTC. This codes for CSAAGTGSYEQFF.

The chain is built from TRBV20-1 and TRBJ2-5; the match to TRBD1 covers 10 bases. The J segment lost 6 bases and the V segment lost 2 bases, leaving 6 bases of the junction unmatched. The germline V gene encodes CDR1 DFQATT and CDR2 SNEGSKA (reference sequence). The CDR3 sequence is 14 residues long. CDR3 DNA sequence: TGCAGTGCTAGACAGACAGGGGGCTTGAAGACCCAGTACTTC. The encoded protein is CSARQTGGLKTQYF.

The chain joins TRBV21-1 to TRBJ1-1; the table's D call TRBD1 went unverified against the DNA. TRBV21-1 is a pseudogene segment. The CDR3 is 13 amino acids. DNA for the CDR3: TGTGCCAGCAGCAGGCAGACAGGGTCTGAAGCTTTCTTT. Encoded protein: CASSRQTGSEAFF.

This clonotype was detected only a few times. The J gene is TRBJ1-4, the V gene TRBV4-3; unclear D gene. The CDR3 has 15 residues. Germline loops: CDR1 LGHNA, CDR2 YSLEER. With 0 bases removed from V and 11 bases from J, the gap between germline ends came to 16 bases. CDR3 sequence: CASSQDPPPGDKLFF. Written as DNA, the CDR3 is TGCGCCAGCAGCCAAGATCCCCCACCGGGCGATAAACTGTTTTTT.